The sequence of this TCR beta chain was determined in a study of blood T cell repertoires in COVID-19. Germline-derived CDR1 and CDR2 are MNHNY and SVGAGI (reference sequence). This CDR3 contains 12 residues. The V and J ends lost 0 bases and 12 bases respectively, with 9 bases between them. The repertoire was sequenced with immunoSEQ multiplex PCR; TCRdb's copy has only in-frame clones and lacks some. Of about 130,000 clones in the sample, around 80% were seen once. Sequenced material: peripheral blood. This sequence was found in a man in his sixties who had recovered from COVID-19. J is TRBJ2-1 and V is TRBV6-6; perhaps TRBD1 as D (5 bases). The CDR3 DNA reads as TGTGCCAGCAGTTACTCCGGAAGGGGGCAGTTCTTC. Encoded protein: CASSYSGRGQFF.